This record concerns one TCR beta chain sequence. The entry originates in a study of blood T cell repertoires in COVID-19. Study at large: Sites across the United States, Italy and Spain contributed samples from acute and convalescent COVID-19. T cells, B-cell-depleted T cells, or PBMCs provided the cDNA or gDNA that served as material.

The CDR3 covers 13 residues. Trimming removed 3 bases from V and 5 bases from J; junction bases left unmatched: 2. Germline V gives CDR1 SGHVS, CDR2 FNYEAQ. Authors' analysis steps: Scientists estimated how many nucleated cells there were by amplifying reference gene primers. Libraries were prepared by immunoSEQ multiplex PCR; TCRdb keeps only in-frame clonotypes and omits some of them. V and J calls plus clone size are reproduced from that table; the DNA served to infer D and trimming. The profile shows fewer than 150,000 clones, 84% of them singletons. V and J are TRBV7-6 and TRBJ1-1; TRBD1 matches at 8 bases. The sample consisted of peripheral blood. This TCR was recovered from a human donor in a cohort sampled during active COVID-19. The CDR3 DNA follows: TGTGCCAGCAGCTTGGACAGGGAAACTGAAGCTTTCTTT. Its protein product is CASSLDRETEAFF. Complete variable domain (other parts from reference TRBV7-6 and TRBJ1-1): GAGVSQSPRYKVTKRGQDVALRCDPISGHVSLYWYRQALGQGPEFLTYFNYEAQQDKSGLPNDRFSAERPEGSISTLTIQRTEQRDSAMYRCASSLDRETEAFFGQGTRLTVV.